Sequencing of this T cell receptor beta chain was carried out in a study of blood T cell repertoires in COVID-19. About the research overall: The study drew acute and convalescent COVID-19 samples from the United States, Italy and Spain. T cells, B-cell-depleted T cells, or PBMCs supplied cDNA or gDNA.

As processed by the authors: Amplification of reference gene primers was used by the study to estimate nucleated cell counts. Sequencing used immunoSEQ multiplex PCR; TCRdb keeps in-frame clones, though not all of them. V and J calls and clone size are copied from that table; D and trimming were computed from the DNA. The repertoire holds around 100,000 clones, about 84% seen once, with 24% in the top ten. Germline CDR1 is LNHDA and CDR2 is SQIVND (reference sequence). CDR3 length equals 17 residues. V lost 6 bases to trimming and J lost 4 bases; unmatched junction nucleotides: 13. This clonotype was sampled from a human donor in a cohort sampled during active COVID-19. The material sequenced was peripheral blood. This rearrangement joins TRBV19 to TRBJ2-7, with 12 bases that match TRBD1. The CDR3 sequence is CASRYSGTGGAPYEQYF. The CDR3, as DNA: TGTGCCAGTAGATATTCCGGGACAGGGGGCGCGCCTTACGAGCAGTACTTC. The full variable domain, with the rest looked up from reference TRBV19 and TRBJ2-7, is DGGITQSPKYLFRKEGQNVTLSCEQNLNHDAMYWYRQDPGQGLRLIYYSQIVNDFQKGDIAEGYSVSREKKESFPLTVTSAQKNPTAFYLCASRYSGTGGAPYEQYFGPGTRLTVT.